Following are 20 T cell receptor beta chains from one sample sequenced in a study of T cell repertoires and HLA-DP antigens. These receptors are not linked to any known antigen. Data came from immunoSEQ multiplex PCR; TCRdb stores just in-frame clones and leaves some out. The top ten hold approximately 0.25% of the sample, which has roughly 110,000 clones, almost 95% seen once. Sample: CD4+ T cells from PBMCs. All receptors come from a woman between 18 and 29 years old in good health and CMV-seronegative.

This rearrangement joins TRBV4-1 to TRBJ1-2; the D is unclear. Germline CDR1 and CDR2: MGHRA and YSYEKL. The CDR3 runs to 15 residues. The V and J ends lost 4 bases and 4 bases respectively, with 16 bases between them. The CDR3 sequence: CASSPEVAVPYGYTF. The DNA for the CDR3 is TGCGCCAGCAGCCCTGAAGTTGCAGTCCCCTATGGCTACACCTTC.

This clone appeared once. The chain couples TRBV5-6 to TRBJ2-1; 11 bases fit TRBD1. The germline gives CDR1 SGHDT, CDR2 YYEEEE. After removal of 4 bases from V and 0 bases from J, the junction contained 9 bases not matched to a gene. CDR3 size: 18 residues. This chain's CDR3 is CASSPGQGARFSYNEQFF. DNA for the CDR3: TGTGCCAGCAGCCCAGGACAGGGGGCGAGATTCTCCTACAATGAGCAGTTCTTC.

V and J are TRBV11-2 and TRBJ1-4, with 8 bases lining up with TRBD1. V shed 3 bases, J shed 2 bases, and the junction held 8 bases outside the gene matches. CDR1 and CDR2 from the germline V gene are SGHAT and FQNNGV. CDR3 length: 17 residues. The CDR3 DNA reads TGTGCCAGCAGCTTGCAGGGGGCGAGGTTGACTAATGAAAAACTGTTTTTT. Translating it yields CASSLQGARLTNEKLFF.

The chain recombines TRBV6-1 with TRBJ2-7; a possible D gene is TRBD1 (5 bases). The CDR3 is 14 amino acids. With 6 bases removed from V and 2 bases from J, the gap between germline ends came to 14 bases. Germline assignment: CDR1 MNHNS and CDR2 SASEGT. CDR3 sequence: CASSHPATAYEQYV. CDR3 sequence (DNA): TGTGCCAGCAGCCACCCGGCGACAGCCTACGAGCAGTACGTC.

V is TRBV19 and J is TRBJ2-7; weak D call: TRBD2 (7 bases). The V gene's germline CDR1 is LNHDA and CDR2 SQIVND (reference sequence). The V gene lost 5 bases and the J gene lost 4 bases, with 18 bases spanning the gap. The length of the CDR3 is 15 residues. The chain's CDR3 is CASSVQQGLRYEQYF. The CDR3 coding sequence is TGTGCCAGTAGTGTCCAACAGGGACTAAGGTACGAGCAGTACTTC.

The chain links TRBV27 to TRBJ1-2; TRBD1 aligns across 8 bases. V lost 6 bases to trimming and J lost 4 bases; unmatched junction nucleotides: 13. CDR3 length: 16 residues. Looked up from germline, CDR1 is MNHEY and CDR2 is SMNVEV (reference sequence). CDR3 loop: CASRHRDRTSSYGYTF. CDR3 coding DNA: TGTGCCAGCAGACACCGGGACAGGACGTCTTCCTATGGCTACACCTTC.

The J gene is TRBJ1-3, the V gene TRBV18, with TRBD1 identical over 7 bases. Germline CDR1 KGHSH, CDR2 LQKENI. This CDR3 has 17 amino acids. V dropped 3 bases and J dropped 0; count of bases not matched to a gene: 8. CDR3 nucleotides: TGTGCCAGCTCACCGATTGGACAGGACCTCTCTGGAAACACCATATATTTT. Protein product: CASSPIGQDLSGNTIYF.

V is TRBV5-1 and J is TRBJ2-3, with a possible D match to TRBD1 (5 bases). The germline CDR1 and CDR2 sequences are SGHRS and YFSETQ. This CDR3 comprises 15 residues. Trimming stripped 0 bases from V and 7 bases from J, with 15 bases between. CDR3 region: CASSLEGQEGNTQYF. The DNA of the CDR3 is TGCGCCAGCAGCTTGGAGGGGCAGGAAGGGAATACGCAGTATTTT.

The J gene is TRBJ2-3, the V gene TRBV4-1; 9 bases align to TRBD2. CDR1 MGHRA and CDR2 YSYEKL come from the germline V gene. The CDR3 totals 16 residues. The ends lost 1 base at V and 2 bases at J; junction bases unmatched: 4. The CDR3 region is CASSQVSGRSTDTQYF. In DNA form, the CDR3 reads TGCGCCAGCAGCCAAGTTAGCGGGAGATCCACAGATACGCAGTATTTT.

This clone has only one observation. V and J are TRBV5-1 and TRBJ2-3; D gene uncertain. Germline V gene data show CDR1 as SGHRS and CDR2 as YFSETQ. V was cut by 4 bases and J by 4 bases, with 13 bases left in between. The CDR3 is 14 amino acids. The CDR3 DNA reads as TGCGCCAGCAGCCCAGGACCTGGCCCAGATACGCAGTATTTT. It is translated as CASSPGPGPDTQYF.

The CDR3 here is CASSYKAGSEAFF. Written as DNA, the CDR3 is TGTGCCAGCAGTTACAAGGCAGGGAGTGAAGCTTTCTTT. This chain uses TRBV6-5 with TRBJ1-1; tentative D call: TRBD1 (5 bases). Per the germline V gene, CDR1 is MNHEY and CDR2 is SVGAGI. This CDR3 spans 13 amino acids. The V end lost 2 bases, the J end lost 7 bases, and 11 bases lay between the germline ends.

The CDR3 DNA is TGTGCCAGCAAAAGGGGCACTATTTACAATGAGCAGTTCTTC. Protein: CASKRGTIYNEQFF. This sequence joins TRBV6-5 and TRBJ2-1; tentative D call: TRBD1 (5 bases). The V end lost 7 bases, the J end lost 4 bases, and 14 bases lay between the germline ends. The germline V gene encodes CDR1 MNHEY and CDR2 SVGAGI. This CDR3 has 14 residues.

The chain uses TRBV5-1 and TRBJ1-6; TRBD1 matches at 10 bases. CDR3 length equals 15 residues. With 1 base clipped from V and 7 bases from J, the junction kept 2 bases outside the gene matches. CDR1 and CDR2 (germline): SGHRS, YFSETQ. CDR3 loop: CASSLSGQGNSPLHF. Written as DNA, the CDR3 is TGCGCCAGCAGCTTGTCGGGACAGGGGAATTCACCCCTCCACTTT. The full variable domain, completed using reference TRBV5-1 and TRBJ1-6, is KAGVTQTPRYLIKTRGQQVTLSCSPISGHRSVSWYQQTPGQGLQFLFEYFSETQRNKGNFPGRFSGRQFSNSRSEMNVSTLELGDSALYLCASSLSGQGNSPLHFGNGTRLTVT.

The CDR3 DNA sequence: TGTGCTAGTGGTTTGGTAATTGGCAGAACTAACTATGGCTACACCTTC. Translated, it gives CASGLVIGRTNYGYTF. The rearrangement uses TRBV12-5 and TRBJ1-2; D gene ambiguous. The CDR3 totals 16 residues. Germline CDR1 LGHNT, CDR2 FRNRAP. V lost 0 bases, J lost 0 bases, and 11 bases lay in between.

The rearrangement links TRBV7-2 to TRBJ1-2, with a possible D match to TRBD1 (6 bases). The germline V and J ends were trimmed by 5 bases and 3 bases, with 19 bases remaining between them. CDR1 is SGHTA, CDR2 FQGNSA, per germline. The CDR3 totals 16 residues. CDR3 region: CASSKNPKGGDYGYTF. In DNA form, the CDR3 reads TGTGCCAGCAGCAAAAACCCCAAGGGGGGTGACTATGGCTACACCTTC.

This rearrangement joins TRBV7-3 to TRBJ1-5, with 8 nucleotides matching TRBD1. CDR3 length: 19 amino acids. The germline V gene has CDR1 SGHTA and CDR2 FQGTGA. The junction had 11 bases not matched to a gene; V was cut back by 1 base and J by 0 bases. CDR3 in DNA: TGTGCCAGCAGCTTAATAGGCAGGGGGCGCGGGGATAGCAATCAGCCCCAGCATTTT. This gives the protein CASSLIGRGRGDSNQPQHF. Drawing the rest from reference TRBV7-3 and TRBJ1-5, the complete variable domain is GAGVSQTPSNKVTEKGKYVELRCDPISGHTALYWYRQSLGQGPEFLIYFQGTGAADDSGLPNDRFFAVRPEGSVSTLKIQRTERGDSAVYLCASSLIGRGRGDSNQPQHFGDGTRLSIL.

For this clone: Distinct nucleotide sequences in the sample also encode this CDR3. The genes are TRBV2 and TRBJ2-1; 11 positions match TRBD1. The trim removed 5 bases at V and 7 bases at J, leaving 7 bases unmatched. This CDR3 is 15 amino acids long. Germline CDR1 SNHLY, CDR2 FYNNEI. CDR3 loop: CASSPGQGARNEQFF. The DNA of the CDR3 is TGTGCCAGCAGTCCTGGACAGGGGGCAAGGAATGAGCAGTTCTTC.

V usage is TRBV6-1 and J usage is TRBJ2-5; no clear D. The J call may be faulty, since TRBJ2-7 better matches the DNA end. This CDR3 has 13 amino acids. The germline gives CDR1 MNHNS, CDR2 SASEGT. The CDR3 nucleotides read TGTGCCAGCAGTGAAGACCTCTACTACGAGCAGTACTTC. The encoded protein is CASSEDLYYEQYF.

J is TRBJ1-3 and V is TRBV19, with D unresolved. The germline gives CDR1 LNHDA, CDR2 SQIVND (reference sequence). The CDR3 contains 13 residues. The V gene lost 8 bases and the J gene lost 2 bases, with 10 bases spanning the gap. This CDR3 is CASHRPPGNTIYF. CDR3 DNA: TGTGCCAGTCATCGGCCTCCTGGAAACACCATATATTTT.

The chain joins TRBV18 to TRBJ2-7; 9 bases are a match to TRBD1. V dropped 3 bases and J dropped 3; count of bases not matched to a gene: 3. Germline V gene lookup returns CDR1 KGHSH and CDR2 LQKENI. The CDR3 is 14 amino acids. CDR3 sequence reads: CASSPGTGNYEQYF. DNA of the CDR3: TGTGCCAGCTCACCCGGGACAGGGAACTACGAGCAGTACTTC. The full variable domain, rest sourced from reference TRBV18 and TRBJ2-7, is NAGVMQNPRHLVRRRGQEARLRCSPMKGHSHVYWYRQLPEEGLKFMVYLQKENIIDESGMPKERFSAEFPKEGPSILRIQQVVRGDSAAYFCASSPGTGNYEQYFGPGTRLTVT.